This entry describes one T cell receptor (beta chain). This CDR3 contains 16 residues. The V and J ends lost 6 bases and 4 bases, in that order; junction bases with no gene match: 8. Germline-derived CDR1 and CDR2 are MNHEY and SVGAGI. As originally analysed: Scientists estimated how many nucleated cells there were by amplifying reference gene primers. Some clones are missing from TCRdb's copy, which holds only in-frame ones; the method was immunoSEQ multiplex PCR. V and J calls plus clone size are reproduced from that table; the DNA served to infer D and trimming. The repertoire holds some 77,000 clones, with 90% as singletons. These data are taken from a study of blood T cell repertoires in COVID-19. As for the study in general: In each case, the material was cDNA or gDNA derived from T cells, B-cell-depleted T cells, or PBMCs.

The J gene is TRBJ2-3, the V gene TRBV6-5; 12 bases match TRBD2. Sequenced sample: peripheral blood. The TCR comes from a woman at least 80 years old with active or convalescent COVID-19. The CDR3 region is CASSYPGLAGSDTQYF. The CDR3 DNA follows: TGTGCCAGCAGCTACCCGGGACTAGCGGGCTCAGATACGCAGTATTTT.